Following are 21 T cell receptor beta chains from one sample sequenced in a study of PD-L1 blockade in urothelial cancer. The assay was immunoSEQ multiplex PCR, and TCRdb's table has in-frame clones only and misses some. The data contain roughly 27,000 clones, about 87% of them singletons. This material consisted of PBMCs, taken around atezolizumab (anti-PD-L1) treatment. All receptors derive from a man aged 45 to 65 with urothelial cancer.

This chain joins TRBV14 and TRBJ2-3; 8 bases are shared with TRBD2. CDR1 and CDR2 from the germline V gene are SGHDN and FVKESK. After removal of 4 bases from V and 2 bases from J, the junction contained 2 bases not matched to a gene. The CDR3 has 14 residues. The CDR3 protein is CASSRTSLTDTQYF. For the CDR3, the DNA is TGTGCCAGCAGCCGGACTAGCCTCACAGATACGCAGTATTTT.

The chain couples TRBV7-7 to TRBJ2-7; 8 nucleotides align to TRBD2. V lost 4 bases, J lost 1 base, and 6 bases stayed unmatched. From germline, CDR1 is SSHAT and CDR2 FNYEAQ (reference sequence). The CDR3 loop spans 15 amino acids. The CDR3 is CASSSQAGESYEQYF. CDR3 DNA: TGTGCCAGCAGCTCCCAAGCGGGAGAGTCCTACGAGCAGTACTTC.

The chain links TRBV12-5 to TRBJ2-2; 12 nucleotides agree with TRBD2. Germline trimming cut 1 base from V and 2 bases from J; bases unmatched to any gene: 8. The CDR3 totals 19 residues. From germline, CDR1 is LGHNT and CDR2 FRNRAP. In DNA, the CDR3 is TGTGCTAGTGGTTTGGCGATTATACTAGCGGGGGGAAACACCGGGGAGCTGTTTTTT. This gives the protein CASGLAIILAGGNTGELFF.

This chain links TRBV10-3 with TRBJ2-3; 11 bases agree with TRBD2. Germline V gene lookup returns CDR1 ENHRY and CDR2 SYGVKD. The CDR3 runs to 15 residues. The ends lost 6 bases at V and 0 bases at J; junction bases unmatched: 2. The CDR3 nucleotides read TGTGCCATCAGGAGGACTAGCGGGAGCACAGATACGCAGTATTTT. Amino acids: CAIRRTSGSTDTQYF.

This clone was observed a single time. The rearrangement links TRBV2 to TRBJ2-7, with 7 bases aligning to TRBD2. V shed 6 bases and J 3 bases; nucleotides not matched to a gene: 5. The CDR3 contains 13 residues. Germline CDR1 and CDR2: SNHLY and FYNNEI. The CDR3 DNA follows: TGTGCCAGCAGGGGAGGGCAGGGCTACGAGCAGTACTTC. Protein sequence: CASRGGQGYEQYF. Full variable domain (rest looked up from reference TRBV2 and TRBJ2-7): EPEVTQTPSHQVTQMGQEVILRCVPISNHLYFYWYRQILGQKVEFLVSFYNNEISEKSEIFDDQFSVERPDGSNFTLKIRSTKLEDSAMYFCASRGGQGYEQYFGPGTRLTVT.

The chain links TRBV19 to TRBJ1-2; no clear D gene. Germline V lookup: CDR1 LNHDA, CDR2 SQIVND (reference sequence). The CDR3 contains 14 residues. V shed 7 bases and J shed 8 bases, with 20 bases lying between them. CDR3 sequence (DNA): TGTGCCAGTACCAATAGGAGGAGGGAAGAAGGCTACACCTTC. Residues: CASTNRRREEGYTF.

In nucleotides, the CDR3 is TGTGCCAGCAGTGGTAGGACAGGGAGCACTGAAGCTTTCTTT. Amino acids: CASSGRTGSTEAFF. The rearrangement links TRBV2 to TRBJ1-1, with 8 bases fitting TRBD1. The CDR3 is 14 residues long. Germline V gives CDR1 SNHLY, CDR2 FYNNEI. The J segment lost 4 bases and the V segment lost 4 bases, leaving 5 bases of the junction unmatched.

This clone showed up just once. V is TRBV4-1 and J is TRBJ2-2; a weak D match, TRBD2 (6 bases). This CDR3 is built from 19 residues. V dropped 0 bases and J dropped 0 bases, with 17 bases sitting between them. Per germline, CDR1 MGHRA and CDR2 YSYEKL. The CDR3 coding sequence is TGCGCCAGCAGCCAAGACCGAGCAGGGAGGCGCGCGAACACCGGGGAGCTGTTTTTT. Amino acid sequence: CASSQDRAGRRANTGELFF.

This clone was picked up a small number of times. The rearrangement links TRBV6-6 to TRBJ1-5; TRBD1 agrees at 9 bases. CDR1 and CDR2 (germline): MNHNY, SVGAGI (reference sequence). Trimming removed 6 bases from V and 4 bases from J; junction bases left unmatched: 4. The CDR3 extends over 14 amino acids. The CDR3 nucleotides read TGTGCCAGCAGCCGACAGGGGGAAAATCAGCCCCAGCATTTT. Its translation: CASSRQGENQPQHF.

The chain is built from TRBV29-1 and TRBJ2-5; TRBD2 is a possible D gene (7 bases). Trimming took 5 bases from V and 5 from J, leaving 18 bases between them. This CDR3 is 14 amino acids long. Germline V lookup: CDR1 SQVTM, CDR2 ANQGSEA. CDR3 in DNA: TGCAGCGTTTCAGGGGCGGGAGCCCACGAGACCCAGTACTTC. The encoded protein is CSVSGAGAHETQYF.

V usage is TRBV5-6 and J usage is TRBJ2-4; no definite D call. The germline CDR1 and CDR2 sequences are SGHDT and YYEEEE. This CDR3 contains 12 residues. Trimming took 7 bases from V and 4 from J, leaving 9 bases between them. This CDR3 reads CASSGDKNIQYF. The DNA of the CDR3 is TGTGCCAGCTCAGGCGATAAAAACATTCAGTACTTC.

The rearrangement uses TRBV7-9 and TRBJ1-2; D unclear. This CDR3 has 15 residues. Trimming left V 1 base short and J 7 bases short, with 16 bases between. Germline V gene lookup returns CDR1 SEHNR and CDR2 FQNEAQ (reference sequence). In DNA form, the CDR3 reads TGTGCCAGCAGCTTAGGGGTGGCAAGTGGAGCTGGCTACACCTTC. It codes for CASSLGVASGAGYTF.

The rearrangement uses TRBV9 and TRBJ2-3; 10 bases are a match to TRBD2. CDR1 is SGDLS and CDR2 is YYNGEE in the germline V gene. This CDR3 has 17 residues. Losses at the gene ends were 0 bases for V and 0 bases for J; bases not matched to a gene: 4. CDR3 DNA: TGTGCCAGCAGCGTAGAAGGAGCGGGGGGGAGCACAGATACGCAGTATTTT. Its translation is CASSVEGAGGSTDTQYF.

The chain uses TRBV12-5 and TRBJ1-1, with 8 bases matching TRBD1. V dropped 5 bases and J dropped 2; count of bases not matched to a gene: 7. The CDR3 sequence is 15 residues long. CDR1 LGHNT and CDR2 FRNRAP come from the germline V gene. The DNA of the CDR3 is TGTGCTAGTGGTCCTAGGACAGGGAGCAACACTGAAGCTTTCTTT. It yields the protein CASGPRTGSNTEAFF.

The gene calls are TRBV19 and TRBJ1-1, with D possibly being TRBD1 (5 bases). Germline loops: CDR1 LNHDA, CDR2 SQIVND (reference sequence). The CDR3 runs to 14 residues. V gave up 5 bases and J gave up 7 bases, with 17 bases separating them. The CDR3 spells CASSPTPGRGEAFF. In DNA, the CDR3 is TGTGCCAGTAGTCCAACCCCGGGGCGGGGTGAAGCTTTCTTT. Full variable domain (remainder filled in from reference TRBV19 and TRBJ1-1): DGGITQSPKYLFRKEGQNVTLSCEQNLNHDAMYWYRQDPGQGLRLIYYSQIVNDFQKGDIAEGYSVSREKKESFPLTVTSAQKNPTAFYLCASSPTPGRGEAFFGQGTRLTVV.

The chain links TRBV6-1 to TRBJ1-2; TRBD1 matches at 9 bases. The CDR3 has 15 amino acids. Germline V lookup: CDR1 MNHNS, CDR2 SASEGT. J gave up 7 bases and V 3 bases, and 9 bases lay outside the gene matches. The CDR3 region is CASSEEDRGPFGYTF. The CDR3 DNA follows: TGTGCCAGCAGTGAGGAGGACAGGGGCCCCTTTGGCTACACCTTC.

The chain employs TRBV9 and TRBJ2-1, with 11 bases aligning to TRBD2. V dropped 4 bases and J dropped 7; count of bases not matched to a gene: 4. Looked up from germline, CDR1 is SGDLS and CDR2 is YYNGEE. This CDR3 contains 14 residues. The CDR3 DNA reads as TGTGCCAGCAGCCCACGACTAGCGGGGAATGAGCAGTTCTTC. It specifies CASSPRLAGNEQFF.

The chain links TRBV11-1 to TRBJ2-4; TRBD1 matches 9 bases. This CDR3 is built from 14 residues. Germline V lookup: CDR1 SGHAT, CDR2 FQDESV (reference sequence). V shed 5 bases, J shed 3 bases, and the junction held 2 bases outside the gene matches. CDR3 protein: CASSVDRGKNIQYF. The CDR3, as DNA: TGTGCCAGCAGCGTGGACAGGGGCAAAAACATTCAGTACTTC.

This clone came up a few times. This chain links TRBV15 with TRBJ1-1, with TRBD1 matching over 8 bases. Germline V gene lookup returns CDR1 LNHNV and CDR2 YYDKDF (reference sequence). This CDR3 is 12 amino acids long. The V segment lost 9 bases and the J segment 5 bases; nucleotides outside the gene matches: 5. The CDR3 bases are TGTGCCACGGGACAGGTGGAGACTGAAGCTTTCTTT. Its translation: CATGQVETEAFF.

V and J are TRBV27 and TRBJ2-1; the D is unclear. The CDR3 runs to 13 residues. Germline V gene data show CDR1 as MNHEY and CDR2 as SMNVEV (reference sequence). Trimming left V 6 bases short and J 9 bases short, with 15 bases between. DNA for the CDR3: TGTGCCAGCAGCCTCGGGTCCCGGGTTGAGCAGTTCTTC. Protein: CASSLGSRVEQFF.

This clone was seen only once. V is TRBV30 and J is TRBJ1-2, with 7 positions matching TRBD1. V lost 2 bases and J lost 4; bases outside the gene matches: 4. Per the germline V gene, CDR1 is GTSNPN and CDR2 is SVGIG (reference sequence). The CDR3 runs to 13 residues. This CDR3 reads CAWSPQGSYGYTF. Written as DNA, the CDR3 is TGTGCCTGGAGTCCACAGGGGTCCTATGGCTACACCTTC.